These 5 T cell receptor beta chains share one sample of origin, sequenced in a study of blood T cell repertoires in COVID-19. The assay was immunoSEQ multiplex PCR, and TCRdb's table has in-frame clones only and misses some. This sample has 250,000 to 400,000 clones, with under 90% found just once. Sequencing input: peripheral blood. These receptor sequences come from a woman aged 25 to 39 with COVID-19, enrolled during active disease.

CDR3 in DNA: TGTGCCAGCTCACCTAGGGCCACTGAGGGTACGCAGTATTTT. It specifies CASSPRATEGTQYF. The chain uses TRBV18 and TRBJ2-3, with a weak D call TRBD2 (5 bases). V dropped 3 bases and J dropped 8 bases, with 15 bases sitting between them. The germline V gene encodes CDR1 KGHSH and CDR2 LQKENI. The CDR3 extends over 14 amino acids.

This chain uses TRBV6-6 with TRBJ2-6; D is unresolved. The CDR3 runs to 13 residues. V was clipped by 6 bases and J by 0 bases, with 3 bases between them. Germline V lookup: CDR1 MNHNY, CDR2 SVGAGI (reference sequence). This chain's CDR3 is CASRSSGANVLTF. CDR3 nucleotide sequence: TGTGCCAGCAGGAGCTCTGGGGCCAACGTCCTGACTTTC.

The rearrangement uses TRBV4-1 and TRBJ1-1; TRBD1 matches 11 bases. The CDR3 loop spans 16 amino acids. The ends lost 4 bases at V and 4 bases at J; junction bases unmatched: 8. The germline gives CDR1 MGHRA, CDR2 YSYEKL. The CDR3 sequence is CASSLRDRGVGTEAFF. DNA for the CDR3: TGCGCCAGCAGCCTTCGGGACAGGGGGGTAGGCACTGAAGCTTTCTTT.

The V and J genes are TRBV24-1 and TRBJ2-1; 7 nucleotides agree with TRBD2. CDR3 size: 17 residues. The V segment lost 3 bases and the J segment 0 bases; nucleotides outside the gene matches: 7. CDR1 and CDR2 from the germline V gene are KGHDR and SFDVKD. As DNA, the CDR3 is TGTGCCACCAGTGATGAAACGGGACTACCCTCCTACAATGAGCAGTTCTTC. Residues: CATSDETGLPSYNEQFF.

The chain employs TRBV28 and TRBJ1-6, with 10 bases identical to TRBD1. V gave up 8 bases and J gave up 7 bases; unmatched junction bases: 11. CDR1 MDHEN and CDR2 SYDVKM come from the germline V gene. The CDR3 length is 16 residues. The CDR3 nucleotides are TGTGCCAGCTGGGAAGGGACAGGGGTATTGAATTCACCCCTCCACTTT. Amino acids: CASWEGTGVLNSPLHF.